Listed here are 31 T cell receptor beta chains from one sample, sequenced in a study of blood T cell repertoires in COVID-19. TCRdb keeps only in-frame clones here, not all; method: immunoSEQ multiplex PCR. The table includes 150,000 to 200,000 clones, just over 85% detected once. What was sequenced was peripheral blood. Source of these receptors: a man aged 55 to 69 with acute or convalescent COVID-19.

This chain uses TRBV28 with TRBJ1-2; TRBD1 aligns across 11 bases. Per germline, CDR1 MDHEN and CDR2 SYDVKM. V dropped 5 bases and J dropped 4; count of bases not matched to a gene: 9. The length of the CDR3 is 16 residues. CDR3 loop: CASSLGGQGVFYGYTF. The CDR3 DNA is TGTGCCAGCAGTCTAGGGGGACAGGGGGTCTTCTATGGCTACACCTTC.

The CDR3 is CAGREGGDTEAFF. CDR3 coding DNA: TGTGCCGGAAGGGAAGGGGGGGACACTGAAGCTTTCTTT. V and J are TRBV28 and TRBJ1-1; D may be TRBD1 (6 bases). V was cut by 11 bases and J by 3 bases, with 16 bases left in between. CDR3 length equals 13 residues. The germline gives CDR1 MDHEN, CDR2 SYDVKM.

DNA of the CDR3: TGCGCCAGCAGCTTGGGGCTCAGGGATTCAGGAAACACCATATATTTT. Amino acids: CASSLGLRDSGNTIYF. The chain couples TRBV5-1 to TRBJ1-3; a possible D gene is TRBD1 (5 bases). CDR1 and CDR2 (germline): SGHRS, YFSETQ. The V end was cut by 0 bases, the J end by 4 bases, with 14 bases between. CDR3 size: 16 residues.

V and J are TRBV5-1 and TRBJ2-1; 9 bases agree with TRBD2. Germline trimming cut 4 bases from V and 10 bases from J; bases unmatched to any gene: 9. There are 14 residues in the CDR3. CDR1 and CDR2 from the germline V gene are SGHRS and YFSETQ. The CDR3 DNA is TGCGCCAGCAGCCCAGGTACGGCGGGAGGGGAGCAGTTCTTC. This gives the protein CASSPGTAGGEQFF.

The genes are TRBV11-1 and TRBJ2-1; 9 bases align to TRBD2. Per germline, CDR1 SGHAT and CDR2 FQDESV (reference sequence). This CDR3 has 16 residues. Trimming took 3 bases from V and 9 from J; bases not matched to a gene: 12. In DNA, the CDR3 is TGTGCCAGCAGCTTCGGTTTTAGCGGGAGTTCGGGTGAGCAGTTCTTC. This codes for CASSFGFSGSSGEQFF.

The genes are TRBV29-1 and TRBJ1-1; 9 bases match TRBD1. Germline CDR1 SQVTM, CDR2 ANQGSEA. The CDR3 extends over 13 amino acids. Trimming at V came to 6 bases and at J to 4 bases, leaving 6 bases not matched to a gene. This CDR3 reads CSVTKTGGTEAFF. The DNA for the CDR3 is TGCAGCGTAACAAAGACAGGGGGCACTGAAGCTTTCTTT.

The chain joins TRBV27 to TRBJ2-1, with 8 bases that match TRBD2. The CDR3 length is 15 residues. With 4 bases clipped from V and 7 bases from J, the junction kept 9 bases outside the gene matches. Germline assignment: CDR1 MNHEY and CDR2 SMNVEV (reference sequence). CDR3 coding DNA: TGTGCCAGCAGTTACTCCGGGACTAGGAATAATGAGCAGTTCTTC. This gives the protein CASSYSGTRNNEQFF.

V is TRBV10-3 and J is TRBJ2-3, with 8 bases that match TRBD2. The CDR3 has 13 amino acids. The germline CDR1 and CDR2 sequences are ENHRY and SYGVKD. Trimming at V came to 10 bases and at J to 1 base, leaving 4 bases not matched to a gene. This CDR3 is CATSAGGTDTQYF. The CDR3 DNA follows: TGTGCCACCTCAGCGGGGGGCACAGATACGCAGTATTTT.

V and J are TRBV28 and TRBJ1-1; maybe TRBD1 (6 bases). V was pared by 5 bases and J by 1 base, with 11 bases between. This CDR3 has 14 amino acids. Germline V CDR1 and CDR2: MDHEN, SYDVKM. CDR3 DNA sequence: TGTGCCAGCAGTGAGGGGGTCAAGAACACTGAAGCTTTCTTT. It codes for CASSEGVKNTEAFF.

This clone was found a few times. The chain carries TRBV3-1 (or the pseudogene TRBV3-2) and TRBJ2-7; 8 bases agree with TRBD1. The length of the CDR3 is 14 residues. Germline-derived CDR1 and CDR2 are LGHDT and YNNKEL (reference sequence). The junction had 6 bases not matched to a gene; V was cut back by 1 base and J by 7 bases. The CDR3 DNA sequence: TGTGCCAGCAGCCAAGGGCAACAGGGGGAGGAGCAGTACTTC. Protein sequence: CASSQGQQGEEQYF.

The rearrangement uses TRBV19 and TRBJ1-1; no clear D gene. Germline CDR1 reads LNHDA; CDR2 reads SQIVND (reference sequence). The CDR3 is 14 residues long. The V end was cut by 3 bases, the J end by 8 bases, with 16 bases between. The CDR3 loop is CASSILGLTSEAFF. CDR3 DNA: TGTGCCAGTAGTATTTTGGGTCTGACTTCGGAAGCTTTCTTT.

The rearrangement joins TRBV27 to TRBJ2-3, with 11 nucleotides matching TRBD2. Trimming removed 5 bases from V and 1 base from J; junction bases left unmatched: 5. This CDR3 comprises 16 residues. CDR1 is MNHEY, CDR2 SMNVEV, per germline (reference sequence). CDR3 DNA sequence: TGTGCCAGCAGTCCCTCACTAGCGGGAGGCACAGATACGCAGTATTTT. This gives the protein CASSPSLAGGTDTQYF.

This sequence joins TRBV28 and TRBJ2-5; D possibly corresponds to TRBD2 (7 bases). This CDR3 spans 18 amino acids. The V and J ends lost 6 bases and 4 bases respectively, with 27 bases between them. CDR1 MDHEN and CDR2 SYDVKM come from the germline V gene. In DNA, the CDR3 is TGTGCCAGCAGCCCTCGGGGGGCAATTAGGCAGAGGGGAGAGACCCAGTACTTC. The encoded protein is CASSPRGAIRQRGETQYF.

This rearrangement joins TRBV11-2 to TRBJ1-4, with 9 bases matching TRBD1. CDR1 and CDR2 from the germline V gene are SGHAT and FQNNGV. The CDR3 extends over 16 amino acids. After removal of 5 bases from V and 7 bases from J, the junction contained 11 bases not matched to a gene. The CDR3 DNA is TGTGCCAGCAGCCCTAGGTCGGGACAGGGTGGTGAAAAACTGTTTTTT. Translation gives CASSPRSGQGGEKLFF.

The chain links TRBV3-1 (or the pseudogene TRBV3-2) to TRBJ1-5; possibly TRBD1 for D (5 bases). The CDR3 loop spans 12 amino acids. The ends were cut back, 5 bases at V and 7 bases at J, with 9 bases in the middle. The germline gives CDR1 LGHDT, CDR2 YNNKEL (reference sequence). For the CDR3, the DNA is TGTGCCAGCAGCGCGGGGGGGCAGCCCCAGCATTTT. This codes for CASSAGGQPQHF.

The rearrangement joins TRBV15 to TRBJ1-4; D may be TRBD1 (5 bases). The germline V gene encodes CDR1 LNHNV and CDR2 YYDKDF (reference sequence). V dropped 3 bases and J dropped 7 bases, with 12 bases sitting between them. The CDR3 length is 14 residues. For the CDR3, the DNA is TGTGCCACCAGCAGGGGAGGGGAGGGTGAAAAACTGTTTTTT. The encoded protein is CATSRGGEGEKLFF.

The V gene is TRBV5-1, the J gene TRBJ1-1; D gene uncertain. This CDR3 spans 13 amino acids. Germline loops: CDR1 SGHRS, CDR2 YFSETQ. V was trimmed by 4 bases and J by 5 bases, leaving 12 bases between them. CDR3 in amino acids: CASSHGAGTEAFF. CDR3 nucleotides: TGCGCCAGCAGCCACGGAGCTGGGACTGAAGCTTTCTTT.

The chain combines TRBV18 with TRBJ2-5, with TRBD1 identical over 9 bases. CDR1 and CDR2 (germline): KGHSH, LQKENI. With V trimmed by 7 bases and J by 4 bases, 4 bases remained unmatched. There are 13 residues in the CDR3. Here the CDR3 DNA reads TGTGCCAGCTTCCCGACAGGGGGAGAGACCCAGTACTTC. It is translated as CASFPTGGETQYF.

This chain uses TRBV5-1 with TRBJ2-1; D is perhaps TRBD1 (6 bases). Germline V gives CDR1 SGHRS, CDR2 YFSETQ. The CDR3 covers 19 residues. V shed 3 bases and J shed 3 bases, with 25 bases lying between them. The CDR3 nucleotides are TGCGCCAGCAGCTCCACCCCCGGGACAACAAGGGGTGGCTACAATGAGCAGTTCTTC. Encoded protein: CASSSTPGTTRGGYNEQFF.

The chain links TRBV7-9 to TRBJ1-2; 7 bases fit TRBD1. V was clipped by 1 base and J by 4 bases; unmatched bases: 9. Germline CDR1 is SEHNR and CDR2 is FQNEAQ (reference sequence). The CDR3 loop spans 16 amino acids. The CDR3 sequence is CASSLDARTGSYGYTF. CDR3 nucleotides: TGTGCCAGCAGCTTAGATGCTAGGACAGGCTCCTATGGCTACACCTTC.

This sequence joins TRBV5-1 and TRBJ1-4; D call uncertain. Germline loops: CDR1 SGHRS, CDR2 YFSETQ. Trimming pared 0 bases from V and 7 bases from J, leaving 13 bases between. This CDR3 comprises 15 residues. CDR3 nucleotides: TGCGCCAGCAGCTTGGAAGTAGGGCGGGGTGAAAAACTGTTTTTT. As protein: CASSLEVGRGEKLFF.

The chain links TRBV11-1 to TRBJ2-7; a weak D match, TRBD1 (6 bases). This CDR3 region has 13 residues. Trimming removed 5 bases from V and 7 bases from J, with 15 bases in between. Germline lookup yields CDR1 SGHAT and CDR2 FQDESV (reference sequence). CDR3 coding DNA: TGTGCCAGCAGCCCAAACCCAGGGGTTGAGCAGTACTTC. Amino acids: CASSPNPGVEQYF.

This chain uses TRBV7-9 with TRBJ2-3; D is perhaps TRBD2 (5 bases). The CDR3 runs to 17 residues. V shed 2 bases and J shed 0 bases, with 15 bases lying between them. From germline, CDR1 is SEHNR and CDR2 FQNEAQ (reference sequence). The CDR3, as DNA: TGTGCCAGCAGCTTACAGTCAGGTGGCGGGAGCACAGATACGCAGTATTTT. It encodes CASSLQSGGGSTDTQYF.

This chain links TRBV15 with TRBJ1-1; 9 bases align to TRBD1. Germline trimming cut 2 bases from V and 0 bases from J; bases unmatched to any gene: 1. CDR1 and CDR2 from the germline V gene are LNHNV and YYDKDF (reference sequence). This CDR3 contains 15 residues. CDR3 nucleotides: TGTGCCACCAGCAGAAGGGACAGGGTGAACACTGAAGCTTTCTTT. This gives the protein CATSRRDRVNTEAFF.

V usage is TRBV18 and J usage is TRBJ2-6, with D possibly TRBD1 on 6 matching bases. Germline loops: CDR1 KGHSH, CDR2 LQKENI. V dropped 6 bases and J dropped 3 bases, with 12 bases sitting between them. The CDR3 loop spans 15 amino acids. The CDR3 DNA reads as TGTGCCAGCTCGCTCACAGGGCATGGGGCCAACGTCCTGACTTTC. Translating it yields CASSLTGHGANVLTF.

This clone was detected only once. V is TRBV6-5 and J is TRBJ2-7; maybe TRBD1 (6 bases). The germline gives CDR1 MNHEY, CDR2 SVGAGI. CDR3 length equals 14 residues. V was clipped by 6 bases and J by 2 bases, with 14 bases between them. CDR3 loop: CASRTGFKAYEQYF. The CDR3 DNA is TGTGCCAGCAGGACAGGCTTCAAAGCCTACGAGCAGTACTTC.

This chain joins TRBV5-8 and TRBJ1-2; D call uncertain. The V end lost 0 bases, the J end lost 3 bases, and 6 bases lay between the germline ends. CDR1 and CDR2 from the germline V gene are SGHTS and YDEGEE. The CDR3 is made up of 13 amino acids. The DNA of the CDR3 is TGTGCCAGCAGCTTGGGACAATACTATGGCTACACCTTC. Protein product: CASSLGQYYGYTF.

This clone was picked up a small number of times. V and J are TRBV5-1 and TRBJ1-6; D is possibly TRBD1 (5 bases). Germline V gene sequence: CDR1 SGHRS, CDR2 YFSETQ. The CDR3 length is 16 residues. The V end lost 0 bases, the J end lost 8 bases, and 15 bases lay between the germline ends. CDR3 sequence: CASSLVGGGDDSPLHF. DNA of the CDR3: TGCGCCAGCAGCTTGGTCGGCGGGGGGGATGATTCACCCCTCCACTTT.

V usage is TRBV28 and J usage is TRBJ2-7; the D gene is possibly TRBD1 (6 bases). CDR1 is MDHEN, CDR2 SYDVKM, per germline. With 3 bases removed from V and 7 bases from J, the gap between germline ends came to 16 bases. The CDR3 has 14 residues. This CDR3 is CASSFPGQHGEQYF. The CDR3, as DNA: TGTGCCAGCAGTTTCCCCGGACAGCACGGGGAGCAGTACTTC. Drawing the rest from reference TRBV28 and TRBJ2-7, the complete variable domain is DVKVTQSSRYLVKRTGEKVFLECVQDMDHENMFWYRQDPGLGLRLIYFSYDVKMKEKGDIPEGYSVSREKKERFSLILESASTNQTSMYLCASSFPGQHGEQYFGPGTRLTVT.

The chain uses TRBV5-1 and TRBJ2-7; possibly TRBD1 for D (6 bases). The V gene's germline CDR1 is SGHRS and CDR2 YFSETQ. This CDR3 has 14 residues. V lost 3 bases and J lost 2, with 12 bases in between. DNA of the CDR3: TGCGCCAGCAGCTCGATCACAGGGACCTACGAGCAGTACTTC. Its protein product is CASSSITGTYEQYF. Full variable domain (rest looked up from reference TRBV5-1 and TRBJ2-7): KAGVTQTPRYLIKTRGQQVTLSCSPISGHRSVSWYQQTPGQGLQFLFEYFSETQRNKGNFPGRFSGRQFSNSRSEMNVSTLELGDSALYLCASSSITGTYEQYFGPGTRLTVT.

This chain joins TRBV27 and TRBJ2-7, with 9 positions matching TRBD1. Losses at the gene ends were 7 bases for V and 0 bases for J; bases not matched to a gene: 7. CDR3 size: 15 residues. Germline-derived CDR1 and CDR2 are MNHEY and SMNVEV (reference sequence). The CDR3 region has the DNA TGTGCCAGCAAACCGGGACAGGGCAGCTCCTACGAGCAGTACTTC. Its protein is CASKPGQGSSYEQYF.